The 2 T cell receptor beta chains presented below share a single source sample, sequenced in a study of T cell responses to AZD1222 COVID-19 vaccine. Profiling relied on immunoSEQ multiplex PCR, and the TCRdb table lists in-frame clones only, not all of them. The table records roughly 80,000 clones, around 88% of them present only once. Here the sequenced sample was peripheral blood, taken 28 days after the second AZD1222 dose. Receptor source: an adult who received the AZD1222 COVID-19 vaccine.

The chain recombines TRBV30 with TRBJ1-1; TRBD1 agrees at 8 bases. The germline V gene encodes CDR1 GTSNPN and CDR2 SVGIG (reference sequence). After removal of 4 bases from V and 4 bases from J, the junction contained 11 bases not matched to a gene. The CDR3 is 15 amino acids. CDR3 amino acids: CAWKRPDRETTEAFF. The DNA for the CDR3 is TGTGCCTGGAAGCGCCCGGACAGGGAGACCACTGAAGCTTTCTTT.

The rearrangement joins TRBV19 to TRBJ2-3; 7 bases map to TRBD1. Germline V gene sequence: CDR1 LNHDA, CDR2 SQIVND (reference sequence). The CDR3 is made up of 14 amino acids. V lost 9 bases, J lost 0 bases, and 6 bases stayed unmatched. In nucleotides, the CDR3 is TGTGCCAGCCGGGACAGCTCGAGCACAGATACGCAGTATTTT. Translating it yields CASRDSSSTDTQYF.